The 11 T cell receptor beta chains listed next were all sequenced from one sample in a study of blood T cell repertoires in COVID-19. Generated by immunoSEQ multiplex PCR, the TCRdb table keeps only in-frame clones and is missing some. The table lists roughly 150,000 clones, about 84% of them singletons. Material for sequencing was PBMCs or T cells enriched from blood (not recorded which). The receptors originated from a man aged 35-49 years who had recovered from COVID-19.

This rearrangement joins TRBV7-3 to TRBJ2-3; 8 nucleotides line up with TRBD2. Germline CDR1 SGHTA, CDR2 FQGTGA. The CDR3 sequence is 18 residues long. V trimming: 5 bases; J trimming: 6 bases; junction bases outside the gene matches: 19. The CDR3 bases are TGTGCCAGCAGCCGCGGTCGCGGGGGGCCAAGGACCGTTGATACGCAGTATTTT. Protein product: CASSRGRGGPRTVDTQYF. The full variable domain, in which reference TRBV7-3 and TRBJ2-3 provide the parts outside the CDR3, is GAGVSQTPSNKVTEKGKYVELRCDPISGHTALYWYRQSLGQGPEFLIYFQGTGAADDSGLPNDRFFAVRPEGSVSTLKIQRTERGDSAVYLCASSRGRGGPRTVDTQYFGPGTRLTVL.

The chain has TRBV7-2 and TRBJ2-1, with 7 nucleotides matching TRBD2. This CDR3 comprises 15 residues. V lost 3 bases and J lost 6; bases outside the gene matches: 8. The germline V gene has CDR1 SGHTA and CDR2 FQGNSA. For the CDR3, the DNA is TGTGCCAGCAGCTTTGCGACTAGCTACCGCAATGAGCAGTTCTTC. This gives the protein CASSFATSYRNEQFF.

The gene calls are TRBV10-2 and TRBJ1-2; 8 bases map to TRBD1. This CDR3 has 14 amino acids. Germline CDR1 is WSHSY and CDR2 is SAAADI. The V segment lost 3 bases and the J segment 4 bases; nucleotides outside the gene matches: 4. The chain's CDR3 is CASSERTGIYGYTF. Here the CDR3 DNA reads TGCGCCAGCAGTGAAAGGACAGGGATCTATGGCTACACCTTC.

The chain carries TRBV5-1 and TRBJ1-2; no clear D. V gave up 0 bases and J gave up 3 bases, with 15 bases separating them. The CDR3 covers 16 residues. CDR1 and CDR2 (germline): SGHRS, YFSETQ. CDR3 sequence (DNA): TGCGCCAGCAGCTTGGGTTCGGCAGGAATCCACTATGGCTACACCTTC. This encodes CASSLGSAGIHYGYTF.

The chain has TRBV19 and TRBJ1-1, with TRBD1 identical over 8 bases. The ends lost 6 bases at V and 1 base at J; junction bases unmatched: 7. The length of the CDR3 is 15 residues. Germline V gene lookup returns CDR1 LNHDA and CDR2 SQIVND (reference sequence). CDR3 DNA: TGTGCCAGTAGCTACCTCGGGACAGGGAACACTGAAGCTTTCTTT. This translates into CASSYLGTGNTEAFF.

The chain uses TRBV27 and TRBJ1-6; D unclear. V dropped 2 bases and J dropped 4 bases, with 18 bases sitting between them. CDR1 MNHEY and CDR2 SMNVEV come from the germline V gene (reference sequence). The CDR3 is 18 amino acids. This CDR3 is CASSLAYSGLNYNSPLHF. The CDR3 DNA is TGTGCCAGCAGTTTAGCTTACAGTGGCCTGAATTATAATTCACCCCTCCACTTT.

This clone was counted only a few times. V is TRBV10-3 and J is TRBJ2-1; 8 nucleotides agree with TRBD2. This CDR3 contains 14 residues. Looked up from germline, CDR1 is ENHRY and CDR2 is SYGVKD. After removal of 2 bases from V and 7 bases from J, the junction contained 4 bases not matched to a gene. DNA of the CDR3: TGTGCCATCAGTGAGACTAGCGGTGCTAATGAGCAGTTCTTC. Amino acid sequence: CAISETSGANEQFF.

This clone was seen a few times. This CDR3 reads CASSLGTKGEAFF. The CDR3 nucleotides read TGTGCCAGCAGCCTTGGGACTAAAGGCGAAGCTTTCTTT. The chain has TRBV7-9 and TRBJ1-1, with TRBD1 as a possible D gene (5 bases). The CDR3 has 13 residues. Germline CDR1 is SEHNR and CDR2 is FQNEAQ (reference sequence). V shed 5 bases and J shed 8 bases, with 15 bases lying between them.

The CDR3 nucleotides read TGCAGTGCTAGTGGGACAACTTCCTCGGGCGGCTACACCTTC. This gives the protein CSASGTTSSGGYTF. This chain uses TRBV20-1 with TRBJ1-2; the D gene is possibly TRBD1 (6 bases). The CDR3 is 14 amino acids. Trimming removed 3 bases from V and 8 bases from J, with 19 bases in between. Germline V gene lookup returns CDR1 DFQATT and CDR2 SNEGSKA (reference sequence).

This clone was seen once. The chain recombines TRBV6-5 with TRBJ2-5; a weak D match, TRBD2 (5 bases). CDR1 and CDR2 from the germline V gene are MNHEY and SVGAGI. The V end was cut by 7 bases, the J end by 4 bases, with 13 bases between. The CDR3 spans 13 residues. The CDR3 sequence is CASNGILGETQYF. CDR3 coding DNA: TGTGCCAGCAACGGGATCTTGGGAGAGACCCAGTACTTC.

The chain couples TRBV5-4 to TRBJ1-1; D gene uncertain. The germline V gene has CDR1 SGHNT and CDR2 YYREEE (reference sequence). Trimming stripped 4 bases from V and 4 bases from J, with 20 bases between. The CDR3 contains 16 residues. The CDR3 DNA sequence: TGTGCCAGCAGCCTAGCCGGGAGTACATTGGGCACTGAAGCTTTCTTT. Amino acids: CASSLAGSTLGTEAFF. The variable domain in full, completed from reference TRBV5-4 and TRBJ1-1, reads ETGVTQSPTHLIKTRGQQVTLRCSSQSGHNTVSWYQQALGQGPQFIFQYYREEENGRGNFPPRFSGLQFPNYSSELNVNALELDDSALYLCASSLAGSTLGTEAFFGQGTRLTVV.